This is a list of T cell receptor beta chains from one sample in a study of T cell repertoires in cytomegalovirus infection. TCRdb passed the reads through MiXCR, listing each CDR3 protein once. The sample lists under 350,000 distinct CDR3 sequences, roughly a fifth occurring once. No antigen has been identified for these receptors. The starting material was cultured PBMCs, obtained from culture after CMV antigen stimulation. Receptors originate from a human donor in good health (CMV status not recorded). Some clones in this sample may be carry-over from other donors' samples. Both conserved end residues are part of each CDR3. D genes are given only for firm matches. Size is omitted from some rows. Given values are once, few, many or a class for expanded clones.

size	J	V	D	DNA	CDR3
few	TRBJ2-3	TRBV7-2	TRBD2	TGTGCCAGCAGCCTAGGACCTAGCGGGGGGGGAGATACGCAGTATTTT	CASSLGPSGGGDTQYF
many	TRBJ1-1	TRBV7-2	TRBD1	TGTGCCAGCAGCCCCAGACAGGGAACTGAAGCTTTCTTT	CASSPRQGTEAFF
.	TRBJ1-1	TRBV6-6	.	TGTGCCAGCAAAGACCCTCCAGGGGTAAACACTGAAGCTTTCTTT	CASKDPPGVNTEAFF
.	TRBJ2-1	TRBV6-2/TRBV6-3	.	TGTGCCAGCAGTTACTACGACTCTAATGAGCAGTTCTTC	CASSYYDSNEQFF
many	TRBJ2-1	TRBV6-1	.	TGTGCCAGCAGTACAGGACAGCGCTACAATGAGCAGTTCTTC	CASSTGQRYNEQFF
.	TRBJ2-7	TRBV4-1	TRBD2	TGCGCCAGCAGCCAAAGCCCCCTAGCGGGGCCTTCCTACGAGCAGTACTTC	CASSQSPLAGPSYEQYF
.	TRBJ2-1	TRBV19	.	TGTGCCAGTAGCGGGACCGGGGGTAATGAGCAGTTCTTC	CASSGTGGNEQFF
many	TRBJ2-5	TRBV7-2	.	TGTGCCAGCAGCTTAGGACGGGGTAGTTGGGAGACCCAGTACTTC	CASSLGRGSWETQYF
.	TRBJ2-7	TRBV20-1	.	TGCAGTGCTAGTGGTTTCTCCTACGAGCAGTACTTC	CSASGFSYEQYF
few	TRBJ2-5	TRBV11-2	TRBD2	TGTGCCAGCAGCCTTACGGGAGGGGTGGAGACCCAGTACTTC	CASSLTGGVETQYF
.	TRBJ1-5	TRBV5-1	.	TGCGCCAGCAGCTTGGGGTATCAGCCCCAGCATTTT	CASSLGYQPQHF
.	TRBJ1-2	TRBV7-2	.	TGTGCCAGCAGCTTGGGTGGTGGCAGAAGTGATGGCTACACCTTC	CASSLGGGRSDGYTF
.	TRBJ2-2	TRBV10-2	.	TGCGCCAGCGTAGGGGCAGAACGCACCGGGGAGCTGTTTTTT	CASVGAERTGELFF
few	TRBJ2-2	TRBV14	TRBD2	TGTGCCAGCAGCCAACTGACTAGCGGGAGAGCCGGGGAGCTGTTTTTT	CASSQLTSGRAGELFF
many	TRBJ2-1	TRBV7-3	.	TGTGCCAGCAGCCCTAGGTATGATAGCTATGAGCAGTTCTTC	CASSPRYDSYEQFF
.	TRBJ1-4	TRBV4-1	.	TGCGCCAGCAGCCAAGGGATCTTT	CASSQGIF
many	TRBJ1-2	TRBV28	.	TGTGCCGAGGGCCCGGCGGGATCCTATGGCTACACCTTC	CAEGPAGSYGYTF
few	TRBJ1-5	TRBV6-2/TRBV6-3	.	TGTGCCAGCAGTTACTCGGATCGGGATAAGCATTTT	CASSYSDRDKHF
few	TRBJ2-1	TRBV30	TRBD1	TGTGCCTGGAGTATAGGGGGGACAGGGGGCGATGAGCAGTTCTTC	CAWSIGGTGGDEQFF